The rows below give T cell receptor beta chains drawn from one sample of a study of T cells in Graves' hyperthyroidism and ophthalmopathy. TCRdb reprocessed the multiplex PCR reads via MiXCR and lists one record per CDR3 protein. The data show some 360,000 distinct CDR3 sequences, with approximately 14% seen just once and approximately 11% held by the top ten. The sample was blood. These receptors were taken from a woman aged 55-70 years with Graves' hyperthyroidism. CDR3s include the opening cysteine and the closing phenylalanine or tryptophan. A D gene is named only where the DNA matches it firmly. Only some rows state a clone size, as once, few, many or a class for expanded clones.

D	size	V	J	DNA	CDR3
TRBD2	few	TRBV11-3	TRBJ2-3	TGTGCCAGCAGCTTAGTCCGGGGGGGCACAGATACGCAGTATTTT	CASSLVRGGTDTQYF
TRBD1	many	TRBV11-2	TRBJ1-1	TGTGCCAGCAGCCCCATGGGAACAGGGGCTGGTACTGAAGCTTTCTTT	CASSPMGTGAGTEAFF
TRBD1	NA	TRBV19	TRBJ1-3	TGTGCCAGTAGTCGTAACAGGGGGCTTATATCTGGAAACACCATATATTTT	CASSRNRGLISGNTIYF
TRBD2	many	TRBV5-1	TRBJ2-7	TGCGCCAGCAGCCTGGGCCCTAGCGGGACCTACGAGCAGTACTTC	CASSLGPSGTYEQYF
TRBD2	many	TRBV9	TRBJ2-7	TGTGCCAGCAGCGGGGAGGGTTTTGAGCAGTACTTC	CASSGEGFEQYF
NA	many	TRBV20-1	TRBJ2-1	TGCAGTGCTAGAGATCGCGGGGCGGGGACAGATGAGCAGTTCTTC	CSARDRGAGTDEQFF
TRBD2	many	TRBV5-6	TRBJ2-2	TGTGCCAGCAGCTGGACTAGCGGGGGGCGAGGCACCGGGGAGCTGTTTTTT	CASSWTSGGRGTGELFF
NA	few	TRBV15	TRBJ2-3	TGTGCCACCAGCAGAGATTGGCGCACAGATACGCAGTATTTT	CATSRDWRTDTQYF
TRBD1	few	TRBV2	TRBJ1-5	TGTGCCAGCGGGGGGGACAGGCTCTCCAATCAGCCCCAGCATTTT	CASGGDRLSNQPQHF
NA	NA	TRBV24-1	TRBJ2-3	TGTGCCACCAGTGATTTGTTCCGGTCTAGCACAGATACGCAGTATTTT	CATSDLFRSSTDTQYF
NA	NA	TRBV20-1	TRBJ1-2	TGCAGTGTACCGGCCTTGGGGGGCTACACCTTC	CSVPALGGYTF
TRBD2	many	TRBV7-8	TRBJ2-2	TGTGCCAGCAGCTTAGGCGGGAGAGTCAGGGCCGGGGAGCTGTTTTTT	CASSLGGRVRAGELFF
TRBD1	many	TRBV28	TRBJ2-7	TGTGCCAGCAGTTACGGGACAGGGGGAGGGGAGCAGTACTTC	CASSYGTGGGEQYF
TRBD1	many	TRBV7-3	TRBJ2-2	TGTGCCAGCAGCCGACAGGGGGCGTTCACCGGGGAGCTGTTTTTT	CASSRQGAFTGELFF
TRBD1	NA	TRBV20-1	TRBJ1-4	TGCAGTGCCACAGGGGGTCCTAATGAAAAACTGTTTTTT	CSATGGPNEKLFF
NA	NA	TRBV10-3	TRBJ1-5	TGTGCCATCAGTGGACAGGAGAATCAGCCCCAGCATTTT	CAISGQENQPQHF
TRBD1	NA	TRBV5-1	TRBJ1-4	TGCGCCAGCAGCGTTGGGACAGGGGGTGAAAAACTGTTTTTT	CASSVGTGGEKLFF
TRBD1	few	TRBV4-2	TRBJ2-1	TGTGCCAGCAGCCAAGTACCGGGACAGGGCATCAATGAGCAGTTCTTC	CASSQVPGQGINEQFF
NA	NA	TRBV12-3/TRBV12-4	TRBJ2-4	TGTGCCAGCAGTCCCCGGGAACTCAAAAACATTCAGTACTTC	CASSPRELKNIQYF
NA	NA	TRBV19	TRBJ2-3	TGTGCCAGTAGCCGGGGTTTTAGCACAGATACGCAGTATTTT	CASSRGFSTDTQYF
TRBD1	few	TRBV15	TRBJ1-2	TGTGCCACCAGCAGCCTTGCCACCGGGACAGTCTATGGCTACACCTTC	CATSSLATGTVYGYTF
NA	NA	TRBV20-1	TRBJ2-2	TGCAGTGCTAGAGATGACCTAAACACCGGGGAGCTGTTTTTT	CSARDDLNTGELFF
NA	few	TRBV18	TRBJ2-3	TGTGCCAGCTCACCGTCAGGGGCCACAGATACGCAGTATTTT	CASSPSGATDTQYF
NA	many	TRBV3-1	TRBJ2-5	TGTGCCAGCAGCCAACTTCGGAACTCGAGGCAAGAGACCCAGTACTTC	CASSQLRNSRQETQYF
TRBD1	many	TRBV20-1	TRBJ1-5	TGCAGTGCACAGACAGGGGGCGATCATCAGCCCCAGCATTTT	CSAQTGGDHQPQHF